The 29 T cell receptor beta chains below come from one sample, sequenced in a study of blood T cell repertoires in COVID-19. Libraries were prepared by immunoSEQ multiplex PCR; TCRdb keeps only in-frame clonotypes and omits some of them. The table lists roughly 200,000 clones, 86% of them singletons. Sequences were obtained from peripheral blood. Every receptor here comes from a woman in her fifties or sixties with COVID-19, enrolled during active disease.

The V call is TRBV5-1, the J call TRBJ2-5; tentative D call: TRBD2 (6 bases). Germline CDR1 is SGHRS and CDR2 is YFSETQ. Trimming took off 4 bases at V and 5 bases at J, with 15 bases between the two ends. The CDR3 covers 14 residues. In nucleotides, the CDR3 is TGCGCCAGCAGCCCGGGACTCCTGGGGGAGACCCAGTACTTC. Translation gives CASSPGLLGETQYF.

The genes are TRBV7-9 and TRBJ2-2; D possibly corresponds to TRBD2 (5 bases). The CDR3 runs to 12 residues. Germline assignment: CDR1 SEHNR and CDR2 FQNEAQ (reference sequence). V shed 8 bases and J shed 6 bases, with 10 bases lying between them. CDR3 sequence: CASSLEAGELFF. As DNA, the CDR3 is TGTGCCAGCTCACTGGAGGCCGGGGAGCTGTTTTTT.

The genes are TRBV10-3 and TRBJ2-5, with 9 nucleotides matching TRBD2. CDR1 is ENHRY, CDR2 SYGVKD, per germline. The V segment lost 3 bases and the J segment 5 bases; nucleotides outside the gene matches: 7. The CDR3 covers 15 residues. The CDR3 is CAISDSPAGGETQYF. DNA for the CDR3: TGTGCCATCAGTGACTCACCCGCGGGGGGGGAGACCCAGTACTTC.

This clone has a handful of counts. The rearrangement links TRBV5-1 to TRBJ1-1, with a tentative D call TRBD1 (6 bases). The CDR3 totals 13 residues. Germline CDR1 and CDR2: SGHRS and YFSETQ. The V gene lost 2 bases and the J gene lost 5 bases, with 10 bases spanning the gap. CDR3 residues: CASSLTGPTEAFF. The CDR3, as DNA: TGCGCCAGCAGCTTAACAGGGCCTACTGAAGCTTTCTTT.

The chain employs TRBV4-1 and TRBJ1-3, with 12 bases fitting TRBD1. J lost 6 bases, V lost 3 bases, and 3 bases had no gene match. The germline CDR1 and CDR2 sequences are MGHRA and YSYEKL. The CDR3 has 15 amino acids. CDR3 sequence (DNA): TGCGCCAGCAGCCAGCCGGGACAGGGGGCAAACACCATATATTTT. Translated: CASSQPGQGANTIYF.

The chain recombines TRBV6-5 with TRBJ1-6; maybe TRBD1 (6 bases). Germline V gene sequence: CDR1 MNHEY, CDR2 SVGAGI. The CDR3 length is 15 residues. Trimming stripped 4 bases from V and 9 bases from J, with 16 bases between. The CDR3: CASSSSQLGGSPLHF. CDR3 DNA sequence: TGTGCCAGCAGTTCCTCTCAGCTAGGGGGTTCACCCCTCCACTTT.

V gene TRBV7-8 combines with J gene TRBJ2-7; 10 bases align to TRBD1. This CDR3 contains 17 residues. The trim removed 4 bases at V and 2 bases at J, leaving 11 bases unmatched. Germline assignment: CDR1 SGHVS and CDR2 FQNEAQ. The DNA of the CDR3 is TGTGCCAGCAGCTCCCTTCCGGGACAGGGGATACCCTACGAGCAGTACGTC. The encoded protein is CASSSLPGQGIPYEQYV.

The genes are TRBV5-1 and TRBJ1-2; 9 bases agree with TRBD1. The CDR3 runs 15 residues. Unmatched junction bases numbered 12, after V lost 4 bases and J lost 8 bases. Germline CDR1 SGHRS, CDR2 YFSETQ. The CDR3: CASSPYTGGVGGYTF. CDR3 in DNA: TGCGCCAGCAGCCCCTATACAGGGGGCGTCGGGGGCTACACCTTC.

The table lists this clone with a count of one. J is TRBJ1-2 and V is TRBV19; D unclear. The CDR3 consists of 13 residues. V was shortened by 5 bases and J by 0 bases, with 7 bases between the two germline ends. CDR1 and CDR2 (germline): LNHDA, SQIVND (reference sequence). The CDR3 nucleotides read TGTGCCAGTAGTGCTACAGCTAACTATGGCTACACCTTC. Its translation: CASSATANYGYTF.

This chain uses TRBV6-2 or TRBV6-3 with TRBJ2-1; 7 bases map to TRBD2. The V gene end was trimmed by 6 bases and the J gene end by 0 bases; junction bases not matched to a gene: 8. The CDR3 runs to 16 residues. Per the germline V gene, CDR1 is MNHEY and CDR2 is SVGEGT. CDR3 loop: CASSPPGRDSYNEQFF. The DNA of the CDR3 is TGTGCCAGCAGCCCTCCGGGGAGGGACTCCTACAATGAGCAGTTCTTC.

J is TRBJ1-2 and V is TRBV18; weak D call: TRBD1 (6 bases). The CDR3 runs to 14 residues. CDR1 is KGHSH and CDR2 is LQKENI in the germline V gene. V shed 5 bases and J shed 3 bases, with 13 bases lying between them. CDR3 bases: TGTGCCAGCTCAGCGTACAGGGAAGACTATGGCTACACCTTC. This codes for CASSAYREDYGYTF.

The rearrangement links TRBV24-1 to TRBJ2-2, with D tentatively TRBD1 (7 bases). Germline lookup yields CDR1 KGHDR and CDR2 SFDVKD. The ends were cut back, 2 bases at V and 4 bases at J, with 19 bases in the middle. CDR3 size: 18 residues. Here the CDR3 DNA reads TGTGCCACCAGTGATTCCAGGAGGGTCAGGGGGAGCACCGGGGAGCTGTTTTTT. It yields the protein CATSDSRRVRGSTGELFF.

J is TRBJ2-7 and V is TRBV9; TRBD1 aligns across 8 bases. Trimming removed 3 bases from V and 0 bases from J; junction bases left unmatched: 5. Per germline, CDR1 SGDLS and CDR2 YYNGEE. This CDR3 contains 15 residues. The CDR3 DNA is TGTGCCAGCAGCGCCGACAGGGGTAGCTCCTACGAGCAGTACTTC. Amino acids: CASSADRGSSYEQYF.

J is TRBJ2-7 and V is TRBV12-5; possible D gene TRBD2, 6 bases. This CDR3 comprises 14 residues. Deletions cut 1 base from V and 3 bases from J, with 10 bases between. Germline CDR1 is LGHNT and CDR2 is FRNRAP. The CDR3 DNA reads as TGTGCTAGTGGTTTGGGGGACTTCTACTACGAGCAGTACTTC. Amino acid sequence: CASGLGDFYYEQYF.

J is TRBJ1-2 and V is TRBV28; no clear D. This CDR3 is 12 amino acids long. CDR1 and CDR2 from the germline V gene are MDHEN and SYDVKM. The V and J ends lost 3 bases and 6 bases respectively, with 8 bases between them. The CDR3 sequence is CASSLVTDGYTF. CDR3 nucleotides: TGTGCCAGCAGTTTGGTAACAGATGGCTACACCTTC.

This sequence joins TRBV4-1 and TRBJ1-4, with 7 positions matching TRBD1. This CDR3 is 16 amino acids long. Germline V gene sequence: CDR1 MGHRA, CDR2 YSYEKL. The V segment lost 1 base and the J segment 7 bases; nucleotides outside the gene matches: 9. CDR3 sequence (DNA): TGCGCCAGCAGCCAAGTGTTGGAGGGGGCCGGTGAAAAACTGTTTTTT. Translating gives CASSQVLEGAGEKLFF.

The rearrangement joins TRBV11-3 to TRBJ2-1; 9 bases are shared with TRBD2. This CDR3 has 17 amino acids. Germline V gene sequence: CDR1 SGHNT, CDR2 YENEEA. Trimming took 5 bases from V and 12 from J; bases not matched to a gene: 20. The CDR3 loop reads CASSPGGMGLAPQGQFF. The CDR3 region has the DNA TGTGCCAGCAGCCCCGGGGGGATGGGACTAGCCCCTCAGGGGCAGTTCTTC.

This clone came up once. The chain employs TRBV29-1 and TRBJ1-2; 7 bases map to TRBD1. This CDR3 spans 12 amino acids. CDR1 is SQVTM and CDR2 is ANQGSEA in the germline V gene. V lost 4 bases, J lost 6 bases, and 5 bases stayed unmatched. The CDR3 region has the DNA TGCAGCGTTGGTGAGGGGGCAGATGGCTACACCTTC. This encodes CSVGEGADGYTF.

This rearrangement joins TRBV30 to TRBJ1-1; D not resolved. This CDR3 is 12 amino acids long. The V end was cut by 5 bases, the J end by 2 bases, with 9 bases between. Germline V gives CDR1 GTSNPN, CDR2 SVGIG (reference sequence). The CDR3 loop is CAWDTQNTEAFF. CDR3 in DNA: TGTGCCTGGGACACTCAAAACACTGAAGCTTTCTTT.

The chain couples TRBV30 to TRBJ1-1; the match to TRBD1 covers 8 bases. The germline gives CDR1 GTSNPN, CDR2 SVGIG (reference sequence). V lost 3 bases and J lost 1; bases outside the gene matches: 4. The length of the CDR3 is 14 residues. CDR3 nucleotide sequence: TGTGCCTGGAGACGACAGGGGCAGAACACTGAAGCTTTCTTT. It encodes CAWRRQGQNTEAFF.

The table lists this clone with a count of one. Other DNA sequences in this sample translate to the same CDR3. The rearrangement links TRBV28 to TRBJ2-6, with TRBD2 as a possible D gene (6 bases). V was trimmed by 5 bases and J by 1 base, leaving 9 bases between them. CDR1 MDHEN and CDR2 SYDVKM come from the germline V gene. This CDR3 spans 15 amino acids. The CDR3: CASSPRGSGANVLTF. The CDR3 DNA reads TGTGCCAGCAGTCCCCGGGGGTCTGGGGCCAACGTCCTGACTTTC.

This sequence joins TRBV7-2 and TRBJ1-6, with D perhaps matching TRBD1 (5 bases). The CDR3 is made up of 14 amino acids. V lost 6 bases and J lost 14, with 20 bases in between. The germline gives CDR1 SGHTA, CDR2 FQGNSA. This CDR3 is CASSSVPGYGTLHF. As DNA, the CDR3 is TGTGCCAGCAGTTCCGTCCCAGGGTATGGAACCCTCCACTTT. The variable domain in full, completed from reference TRBV7-2 and TRBJ1-6, reads GAGVSQSPSNKVTEKGKDVELRCDPISGHTALYWYRQSLGQGLEFLIYFQGNSAPDKSGLPSDRFSAERTGGSVSTLTIQRTQQEDSAVYLCASSSVPGYGTLHFGNGTRLTVT.

The CDR3 sequence: CASSTTTSGLYEQYV. For the CDR3, the DNA is TGTGCCAGCAGCACGACGACTAGCGGGCTCTACGAGCAGTACGTC. The gene calls are TRBV28 and TRBJ2-7, with 10 bases aligning to TRBD2. Germline-derived CDR1 and CDR2 are MDHEN and SYDVKM. V shed 6 bases, J shed 3 bases, and the junction held 8 bases outside the gene matches. The CDR3 sequence is 15 residues long.

The chain combines TRBV4-1 with TRBJ2-2, with 7 bases matching TRBD2. This CDR3 contains 16 residues. Germline CDR1 and CDR2: MGHRA and YSYEKL. With V trimmed by 5 bases and J by 4 bases, 10 bases remained unmatched. CDR3 DNA sequence: TGCGCCAGCAGCACCGAATCATGGGGGGGCACCGGGGAGCTGTTTTTT. Its protein product is CASSTESWGGTGELFF.

The J gene is TRBJ2-7, the V gene TRBV12-5, with a possible D match to TRBD2 (5 bases). This CDR3 contains 17 residues. Germline V lookup: CDR1 LGHNT, CDR2 FRNRAP. V was shortened by 4 bases and J by 1 base, with 20 bases between the two germline ends. CDR3 coding DNA: TGTGCTAGTGGTTGGACTCTGGGGAGTCCTTTTTCCTACGAGCAGTACTTC. The encoded protein is CASGWTLGSPFSYEQYF.

The chain employs TRBV18 and TRBJ1-1; perhaps TRBD1 as D (5 bases). Germline loops: CDR1 KGHSH, CDR2 LQKENI. The CDR3 loop spans 14 amino acids. V was pared by 8 bases and J by 3 bases, with 16 bases between. The CDR3 DNA reads as TGTGCCAGCCTCACAAGGGGTTTGGACACTGAAGCTTTCTTT. Translated: CASLTRGLDTEAFF.

This clone has only a few counts. The V gene is TRBV19, the J gene TRBJ1-6; tentative D call: TRBD1 (6 bases). V lost 4 bases to trimming and J lost 6 bases, with 16 bases between them. Germline V gene sequence: CDR1 LNHDA, CDR2 SQIVND (reference sequence). CDR3 size: 16 residues. The CDR3 DNA sequence: TGTGCCAGTAGTAAACGTCAGGGGTCGCCTAATTCACCCCTCCACTTT. Its protein is CASSKRQGSPNSPLHF.

The sample holds one count of this clone. The J gene is TRBJ1-2, the V gene TRBV30, with a weak D call TRBD1 (5 bases). CDR3 size: 13 residues. In germline, CDR1 is GTSNPN, CDR2 SVGIG (reference sequence). Deletions cut 4 bases from V and 6 bases from J, with 15 bases between. The CDR3 region is CAWTVRTGDGYTF. As DNA, the CDR3 is TGTGCCTGGACCGTAAGGACGGGGGATGGCTACACCTTC.

The chain combines TRBV6-5 with TRBJ2-1; no clear D. The CDR3 spans 12 residues. Germline CDR1 MNHEY, CDR2 SVGAGI. Trimming pared 8 bases from V and 3 bases from J, leaving 8 bases between. CDR3 loop: CASLSYYNEQFF. In nucleotides, the CDR3 is TGTGCCAGCCTTAGTTACTACAATGAGCAGTTCTTC.